This T cell receptor beta chain was profiled in a study of cytomegalovirus exposure and HLA in healthy donors. Findings and caveats of the study: Approximately 17,000 TCR beta sequences were associated with HLA alleles at 0.05 false discovery rate in a later analysis.

The V segment lost 3 bases and the J segment 1 base; nucleotides outside the gene matches: 8. The CDR3 length is 16 residues. A word on this clone: Its target is unknown.

60 Vbeta and 13 Jbeta primers were used in PCR. The table came from immunoSEQ multiplex PCR; TCRdb's copy has only in-frame clones and leaves some out. The sample lists more than 95,000 clones, approximately 64% occurring once. This clonotype was sampled from a man aged 60 to 75 in good health and CMV-seronegative. The chain joins TRBV23-1 to TRBJ2-5; 7 bases align to TRBD2. TRBV23-1 is annotated as an ORF whose role is uncertain. Input material: PBMCs. The DNA for the CDR3 is TGCGCCAGCAGTCAGTGCGGGGGAGCGGGCCAAGAGACCCAGTACTTC. This codes for CASSQCGGAGQETQYF.